This T cell receptor (beta chain) was documented in a study of T cells in tuberculosis. Overall study context: This South African cohort compared adolescents with or without latent tuberculosis against adults with active tuberculosis.

Patients were newly diagnosed, HIV-seronegative, and aged 18 or older. This clone was detected once. What it recognizes is unknown. Method: immunoSEQ multiplex PCR; TCRdb's copy keeps in-frame clones and lacks some. Among about 7,700 clones listed, 95% were seen once. Study-level findings and limits: Classification accuracy was 87% (AUROC approximately 0.89) with the GMM-specific repertoire. Shorter CDR3-alpha in active tuberculosis partly drove smaller distances.

CDR1 and CDR2 (germline): MNHEY, SVGAGI. V dropped 4 bases and J dropped 4; count of bases not matched to a gene: 6. There are 14 residues in the CDR3. The TCR comes from an adult with tuberculosis. Material for sequencing was PBMCs. The J gene is TRBJ2-7, the V gene TRBV6-5; TRBD2 matches at 8 bases. The CDR3 DNA sequence: TGTGCCAGCAGTTTGAGCGGGGGACTATACGAGCAGTACTTC. This gives the protein CASSLSGGLYEQYF.